The rows below give T cell receptor beta chains drawn from one sample of a study of PD-1 blockade in classical Hodgkin lymphoma. Clones were read by immunoSEQ multiplex PCR, and TCRdb kept only the in-frame ones, dropping some. The sample records about 46,000 clones, over 60% being singletons. The source material was peripheral blood mononuclear cells (PBMCs), sampled before the second cycle of nivolumab. Receptors were obtained from a human donor with classical Hodgkin lymphoma. Each CDR3 is given with its conserved first and last residue. D genes are given only for firm matches. Size is omitted from some rows. Given values are once, few, many or a class for expanded clones.

abundance | d_gene | j_gene | v_gene | CDR3nt | CDR3aa
- | - | TRBJ2-2 | TRBV19 | TGTGCCAGTAAAGTCCAGGGTGAGGGCGGGGAGCTGTTTTTT | CASKVQGEGGELFF
- | - | TRBJ1-1 | TRBV15 | TGTGCCACCAGCCTGCGCCCCCGGGGGGGGCTCACTGAAGCTTTCTTT | CATSLRPRGGLTEAFF
- | TRBD1 | TRBJ1-1 | TRBV5-4 | TGTGCCAGCAGCCAAGAAATGGTCCAGGGGGGTTCGGCTTTCTTT | CASSQEMVQGGSAFF
- | - | TRBJ1-3 | TRBV5-1 | TGCGCCAGCAGCTTGGCAGGGTCACCTGGAAACACCATATATTTT | CASSLAGSPGNTIYF
- | TRBD1 | TRBJ1-4 | TRBV15 | TGTGCCACCAGCAGAGCACAGGGGGAAAAACTGTTTTTT | CATSRAQGEKLFF
medium-sized | - | TRBJ2-3 | TRBV4-1 | TGCGCCAGCAGCCAAGATATAGGGGCAGATACGCAGTATTTT | CASSQDIGADTQYF
few | TRBD1 | TRBJ1-4 | TRBV7-9 | TGTGCCAGCAGCTTAGCGCAGGGGGCAGGCAATGAAAAACTGTTTTTT | CASSLAQGAGNEKLFF
few | TRBD2 | TRBJ2-1 | TRBV4-2 | TGTGCCAGCAGCCGAGGGACTACGCTCGACTCCTACAATGAGCAGTTCTTC | CASSRGTTLDSYNEQFF
once | - | TRBJ2-2 | TRBV6-6 | TGTGCCAGCAGTTACCATCGAGGTAGCTACACCGGGGAGCTGTTTTTT | CASSYHRGSYTGELFF
- | - | TRBJ1-5 | TRBV15 | TGTGCCACCAGCAGAGGACCTGATAGCAATCAGCCCCAGCATTTT | CATSRGPDSNQPQHF